Presented here are 15 T cell receptor beta chains from one specimen sequenced in a study of CD8 T cells in ankylosing spondylitis. In TCRdb, the 5' RACE reads were re-called with MiXCR into one record per CDR3 protein. This table holds around 330,000 distinct CDR3 sequences, more than 9% found once. Input material: blood, either unsorted or a sorted T cell fraction (not recorded which). These receptors were taken from a female donor with ankylosing spondylitis or in good health (not recorded which).

This clonotype appeared a few times. The chain carries TRBV25-1 and TRBJ2-1; 13 bases are a match to TRBD2. The V gene end was trimmed by 3 bases and the J gene end by 7 bases; junction bases not matched to a gene: 9. The CDR3 covers 17 residues. Germline loops: CDR1 MGHDK, CDR2 SYGVNS. Here the CDR3 reads CASSDPKRTSGGNEQFF. CDR3 nucleotide sequence: TGTGCCAGCAGTGATCCCAAAAGGACTAGCGGGGGAAATGAGCAGTTCTTC.

This clonotype came up many times. The rearrangement uses TRBV5-5 and TRBJ2-3; 7 positions match TRBD2. The CDR3 totals 16 residues. CDR1 and CDR2 from the germline V gene are SGHKS and YYEKEE (reference sequence). V was clipped by 4 bases and J by 6 bases; unmatched bases: 14. Here the CDR3 DNA reads TGTGCCAGCAGCCTCGGACTAGTGATTATCACTGATACGCAGTATTTT. Its translation is CASSLGLVIITDTQYF. Together with reference TRBV5-5 and TRBJ2-3, the CDR3 gives the full variable domain: DAGVTQSPTHLIKTRGQQVTLRCSPISGHKSVSWYQQVLGQGPQFIFQYYEKEERGRGNFPDRFSARQFPNYSSELNVNALLLGDSALYLCASSLGLVIITDTQYFGPGTRLTVL.

This clonotype was recorded many times. The chain uses TRBV20-1 and TRBJ2-3; 12 nucleotides line up with TRBD2. The CDR3 covers 16 residues. With V trimmed by 3 bases and J by 3 bases, 7 bases remained unmatched. Looked up from germline, CDR1 is DFQATT and CDR2 is SNEGSKA (reference sequence). CDR3: CSARSTSGSWTDTQYF. In DNA form, the CDR3 reads TGCAGTGCTAGGTCGACTAGCGGGAGTTGGACAGATACGCAGTATTTT.

This clonotype was seen repeatedly, ten times or more. The chain employs TRBV5-1 and TRBJ2-1; 12 nucleotides agree with TRBD2. CDR3 length: 15 residues. Germline lookup yields CDR1 SGHRS and CDR2 YFSETQ. The V gene end was trimmed by 6 bases and the J gene end by 4 bases; junction bases not matched to a gene: 5. CDR3 nucleotides: TGCGCCAGCATCAGGACTAGCGGGGCTTACAATGAGCAGTTCTTC. It specifies CASIRTSGAYNEQFF.

In its sample, this clonotype was seen a few times. The V and J genes are TRBV5-1 and TRBJ2-1; the match to TRBD1 covers 7 bases. Germline CDR1 reads SGHRS; CDR2 reads YFSETQ. The length of the CDR3 is 15 residues. The V gene end was trimmed by 4 bases and the J gene end by 5 bases; junction bases not matched to a gene: 9. The CDR3 nucleotides read TGCGCCAGCAGCCCCTGGACAGGTCTCAACAATGAGCAGTTCTTC. Amino acid sequence: CASSPWTGLNNEQFF.

This clonotype was counted at least ten times. The J gene is TRBJ2-2, the V gene TRBV6-1; D is possibly TRBD1 or TRBD2 (5 bases each). CDR3 length: 13 amino acids. Germline V gene lookup returns CDR1 MNHNS and CDR2 SASEGT. Trimming pared 6 bases from V and 4 bases from J, leaving 9 bases between. The CDR3 region is CASSGTFTGELFF. The CDR3, as DNA: TGTGCCAGCAGCGGGACCTTCACCGGGGAGCTGTTTTTT.

This clonotype was observed many times. This chain's CDR3 is CSVEKAMNTEAFF. In nucleotides, the CDR3 is TGCAGCGTTGAAAAGGCCATGAACACTGAAGCTTTCTTT. The chain is built from TRBV29-1 and TRBJ1-1; D is unclear. V lost 2 bases and J 0 bases, leaving 7 bases between the germline ends. There are 13 residues in the CDR3. Germline CDR1 SQVTM, CDR2 ANQGSEA.

This clonotype was observed once. The conserved closing phenylalanine or tryptophan is absent in this CDR3, likely reflecting a read error. Written as DNA, the CDR3 is TGTGCCAGCAGTTTGGACAGATACACTGAGGCTTTCCTT. Amino acid sequence: CASSLDRYTEAFL. The chain combines TRBV12-3 or TRBV12-4 with TRBJ1-1; possibly TRBD1 for D (6 bases). The CDR3 has 13 residues.

Only a few counts were recorded for this clonotype. The chain employs TRBV3-1 and TRBJ1-1; D call uncertain. Germline loops: CDR1 LGHDT, CDR2 YNNKEL (reference sequence). V gave up 3 bases and J gave up 1 base, with 6 bases separating them. The CDR3 has 13 amino acids. In DNA form, the CDR3 reads TGTGCCAGCAGCCAGTACAGGAACACTGAAGCTTTCTTT. Translated: CASSQYRNTEAFF.

This clonotype was found many times. The gene calls are TRBV20-1 and TRBJ2-1, with 12 nucleotides matching TRBD2. The V gene end was trimmed by 4 bases and the J gene end by 11 bases; junction bases not matched to a gene: 12. This CDR3 has 15 amino acids. From germline, CDR1 is DFQATT and CDR2 SNEGSKA (reference sequence). The CDR3 protein is CSATVDPSGGGQQFF. The CDR3 bases are TGCAGTGCTACGGTGGACCCTAGCGGGGGGGGGCAGCAGTTCTTC.

The chain employs TRBV4-3 and TRBJ1-5; 8 nucleotides agree with TRBD1. The germline CDR1 and CDR2 sequences are LGHNA and YSLEER. Trimming at V came to 4 bases and at J to 7 bases, leaving 9 bases not matched to a gene. The length of the CDR3 is 15 residues. The DNA for the CDR3 is TGCGCCAGCAGCCCCACGACAGGGGTTGGCCAGCCCCAGCATTTT. This sequence encodes CASSPTTGVGQPQHF.

This clonotype was recorded at least ten times. This chain connects TRBV9 to TRBJ2-7, with D hard to call. The germline V gene has CDR1 SGDLS and CDR2 YYNGEE. V was trimmed by 4 bases and J by 2 bases, leaving 19 bases between them. The CDR3 is 16 residues long. CDR3 DNA: TGTGCCAGCAGCCCCTCGGCCAGCTCATCTCCCTACGAGCAGTACTTC. It specifies CASSPSASSSPYEQYF.

The chain couples TRBV27 to TRBJ1-5; D uncertain. Germline lookup yields CDR1 MNHEY and CDR2 SMNVEV (reference sequence). V lost 0 bases, J lost 7 bases, and 10 bases lay in between. The CDR3 consists of 14 residues. The CDR3 sequence: CASSLSKLIQPQHF. DNA for the CDR3: TGTGCCAGCAGTTTATCGAAGCTCATACAGCCCCAGCATTTT.

V usage is TRBV5-6 and J usage is TRBJ2-7, with D possibly matching TRBD1 (6 bases). CDR1 is SGHDT, CDR2 YYEEEE, per germline. Deletions cut 4 bases from V and 0 bases from J, with 17 bases between. The CDR3 consists of 16 residues. DNA for the CDR3: TGTGCCAGCAGCGGATGGACAGCCGAAAGCTCCTACGAGCAGTACTTC. Its translation is CASSGWTAESSYEQYF.

This clonotype was seen repeatedly, ten times or more. This sequence joins TRBV6-1 and TRBJ1-2; a weak D match, TRBD1 (6 bases). Germline V gives CDR1 MNHNS, CDR2 SASEGT. With 9 bases removed from V and 7 bases from J, the gap between germline ends came to 21 bases. CDR3 length: 14 residues. CDR3 DNA: TGTGCCAGTAGAGCGGGGGGGCCCTCGGGTGGCTACACCTTC. It codes for CASRAGGPSGGYTF.